This passage covers 4 T cell receptor beta chains from one sample sequenced in a study of blood T cells in healthy people across ages. The second PCR ran roughly 7 to 12 cycles with a sample-barcoded 5' primer and J-beta primers. MiXCR, run by TCRdb on the 5' RACE reads, gives a single entry per CDR3 protein. Among 850,000 to 950,000 distinct CDR3 sequences listed, roughly 26% were seen once. Sequenced material: blood. Source of these receptors: a woman of 80 years or more in good health.

Worth noting for this clonotype: A much bigger clone sits one base away, suggesting this may be a read error. The CDR3 reads CSASGGATIYDSSLHF. The CDR3 DNA is TGCAGTGCTAGCGGGGGGGCTACGATATATGATTCATCCCTCCACTTT. The V and J genes are TRBV20-1 and TRBJ1-6; tentatively, D is TRBD1 (6 bases). The germline gives CDR1 DFQATT, CDR2 SNEGSKA (reference sequence). The length of the CDR3 is 16 residues.

This clonotype was counted many times. J is TRBJ2-1 and V is TRBV7-2, with TRBD1 matching 9 bases. The ends lost 5 bases at V and 7 bases at J; junction bases unmatched: 6. The CDR3 is 14 amino acids. Germline loops: CDR1 SGHTA, CDR2 FQGNSA. The CDR3 DNA is TGTGCCAGCAGCCCCGACAGGGGGTCTAATGAGCAGTTCTTC. It translates to CASSPDRGSNEQFF.

As concerns this clonotype: This could be a read error, since a much larger clone is one nucleotide away. This sequence joins TRBV20-1 and TRBJ2-7; a weak D match, TRBD2 (6 bases). Trimming stripped 4 bases from V and 7 bases from J, with 26 bases between. There are 16 residues in the CDR3. Germline loops: CDR1 DFQATT, CDR2 SNEGSKA (reference sequence). For the CDR3, the DNA is TGCAGTGCTAACCCGGCGGGGCTGGTCTCCTACAATGAGCAGTACTTC. Its translation: CSANPAGLVSYNEQYF.

Worth noting for this clonotype: Just one base apart from a much larger clone, this may be a read error. V usage is TRBV25-1 and J usage is TRBJ1-1; TRBD1 matches at 8 bases. This CDR3 is built from 12 residues. The trim removed 2 bases at V and 9 bases at J, leaving 2 bases unmatched. From germline, CDR1 is MGHDK and CDR2 SYGVNS. This CDR3 reads CASSEGRGQAFF. CDR3 bases: TGTGCCAGCAGTGAAGGCAGGGGGCAAGCTTTCTTT.